This T cell receptor (beta chain) came from a study of control samples from healthy donors and cancer patients. The protocol was immunoSEQ multiplex PCR, while the TCRdb copy is restricted to in-frame clones and leaves out a portion. Of about 410,000 clones in the sample, about nine tenths were seen once. J was trimmed by 8 bases and V by 0 bases; bases with no gene match: 7. The CDR3 runs to 16 residues. The germline V gene has CDR1 MNHEY and CDR2 SMNVEV (reference sequence). This clone came up a few times. The rearrangement links TRBV27 to TRBJ2-3, with 11 bases fitting TRBD2. Sequencing was done on a sample of PBMCs. This receptor was identified in a man between 40 and 49 years old with head and neck cancer. The CDR3 protein is CASSLSLAGGPVTQYF. The CDR3 nucleotides are TGTGCCAGCAGTTTATCGTTAGCGGGAGGGCCTGTTACGCAGTATTTT.